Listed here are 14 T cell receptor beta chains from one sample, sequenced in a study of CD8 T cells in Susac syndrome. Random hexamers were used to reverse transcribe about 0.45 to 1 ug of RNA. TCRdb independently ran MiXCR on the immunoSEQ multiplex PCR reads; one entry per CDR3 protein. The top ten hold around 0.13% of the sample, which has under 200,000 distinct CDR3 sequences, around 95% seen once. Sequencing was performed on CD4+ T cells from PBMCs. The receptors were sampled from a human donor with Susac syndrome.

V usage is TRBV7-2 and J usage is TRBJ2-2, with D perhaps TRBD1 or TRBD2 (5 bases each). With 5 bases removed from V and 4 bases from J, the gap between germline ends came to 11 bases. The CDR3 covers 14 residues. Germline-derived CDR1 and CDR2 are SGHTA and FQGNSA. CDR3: CASSVRGATGELFF. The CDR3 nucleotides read TGTGCCAGCAGCGTACGGGGCGCCACCGGGGAGCTGTTTTTT. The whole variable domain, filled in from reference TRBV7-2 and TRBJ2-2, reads GAGVSQSPSNKVTEKGKDVELRCDPISGHTALYWYRQSLGQGLEFLIYFQGNSAPDKSGLPSDRFSAERTGGSVSTLTIQRTQQEDSAVYLCASSVRGATGELFFGEGSRLTVL.

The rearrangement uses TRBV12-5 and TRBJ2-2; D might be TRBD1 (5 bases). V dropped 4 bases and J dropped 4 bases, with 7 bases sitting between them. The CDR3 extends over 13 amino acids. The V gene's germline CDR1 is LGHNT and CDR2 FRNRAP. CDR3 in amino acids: CASGSQATGELFF. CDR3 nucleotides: TGTGCTAGTGGTTCACAGGCCACCGGGGAGCTGTTTTTT.

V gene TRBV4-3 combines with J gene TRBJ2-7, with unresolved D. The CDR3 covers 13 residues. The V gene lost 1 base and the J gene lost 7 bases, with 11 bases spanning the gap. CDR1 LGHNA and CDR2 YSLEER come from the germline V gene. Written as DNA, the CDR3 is TGCGCCAGCAGCCAAGGGACCTCCCTTGAGCAGTACTTC. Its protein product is CASSQGTSLEQYF.

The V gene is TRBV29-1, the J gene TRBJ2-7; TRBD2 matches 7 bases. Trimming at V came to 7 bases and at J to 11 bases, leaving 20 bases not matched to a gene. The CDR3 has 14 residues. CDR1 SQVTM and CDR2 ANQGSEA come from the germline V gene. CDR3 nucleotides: TGCAGCGCCCGCCATTCAGGGACTAAGAAGTTGGAGTACTTC. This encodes CSARHSGTKKLEYF.

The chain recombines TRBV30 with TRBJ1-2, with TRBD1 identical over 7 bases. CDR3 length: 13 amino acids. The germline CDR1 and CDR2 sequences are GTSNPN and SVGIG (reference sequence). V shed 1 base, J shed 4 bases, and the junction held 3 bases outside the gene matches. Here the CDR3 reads CAWSATGSYGYTF. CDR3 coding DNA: TGTGCCTGGAGTGCGACAGGGTCCTATGGCTACACCTTC.

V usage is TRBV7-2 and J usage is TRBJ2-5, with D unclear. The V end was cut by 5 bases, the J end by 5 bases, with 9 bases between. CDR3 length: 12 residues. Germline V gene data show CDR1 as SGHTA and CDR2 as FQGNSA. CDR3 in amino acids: CASSRDMETQYF. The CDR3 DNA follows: TGTGCCAGCAGCCGTGACATGGAGACCCAGTACTTC.

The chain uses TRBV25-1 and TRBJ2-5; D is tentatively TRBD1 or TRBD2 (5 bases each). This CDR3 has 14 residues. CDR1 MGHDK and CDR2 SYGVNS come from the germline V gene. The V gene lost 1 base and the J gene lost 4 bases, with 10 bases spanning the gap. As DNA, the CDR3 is TGTGCCAGCAGTGAATCCGAGGGGAGAGAGACCCAGTACTTC. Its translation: CASSESEGRETQYF.

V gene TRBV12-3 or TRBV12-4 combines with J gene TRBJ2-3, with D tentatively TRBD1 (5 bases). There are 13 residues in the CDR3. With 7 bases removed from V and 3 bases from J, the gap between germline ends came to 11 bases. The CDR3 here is CASTRERTDTQYF. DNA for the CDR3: TGTGCCAGCACCAGGGAAAGGACAGATACGCAGTATTTT.

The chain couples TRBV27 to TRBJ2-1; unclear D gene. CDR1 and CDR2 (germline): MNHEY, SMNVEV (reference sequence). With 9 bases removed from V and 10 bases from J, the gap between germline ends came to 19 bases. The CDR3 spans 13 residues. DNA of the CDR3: TGTGCCAGTGCCTCGCCGATTCCTGACGAGCAGTTCTTC. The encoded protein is CASASPIPDEQFF.

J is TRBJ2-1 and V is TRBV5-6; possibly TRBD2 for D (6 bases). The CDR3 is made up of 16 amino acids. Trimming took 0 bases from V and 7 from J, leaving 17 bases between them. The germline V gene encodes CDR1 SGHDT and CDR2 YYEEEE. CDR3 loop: CASSLEGGGRWNEQFF. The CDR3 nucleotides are TGTGCCAGCAGCTTGGAGGGAGGAGGGAGATGGAATGAGCAGTTCTTC.

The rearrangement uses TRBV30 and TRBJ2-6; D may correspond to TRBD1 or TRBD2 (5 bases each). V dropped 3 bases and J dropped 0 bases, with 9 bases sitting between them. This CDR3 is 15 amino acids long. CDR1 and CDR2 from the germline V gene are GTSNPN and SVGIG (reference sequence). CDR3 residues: CAWRAGSSGANVLTF. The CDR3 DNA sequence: TGTGCCTGGAGGGCAGGGAGCTCTGGGGCCAACGTCCTGACTTTC.

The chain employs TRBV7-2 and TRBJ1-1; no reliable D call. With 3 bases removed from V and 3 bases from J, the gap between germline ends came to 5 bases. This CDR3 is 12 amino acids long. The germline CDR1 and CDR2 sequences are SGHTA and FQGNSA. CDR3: CASSFRDTEAFF. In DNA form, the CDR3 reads TGTGCCAGCAGCTTTAGGGACACTGAAGCTTTCTTT. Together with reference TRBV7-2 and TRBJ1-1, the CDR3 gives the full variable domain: GAGVSQSPSNKVTEKGKDVELRCDPISGHTALYWYRQSLGQGLEFLIYFQGNSAPDKSGLPSDRFSAERTGGSVSTLTIQRTQQEDSAVYLCASSFRDTEAFFGQGTRLTVV.

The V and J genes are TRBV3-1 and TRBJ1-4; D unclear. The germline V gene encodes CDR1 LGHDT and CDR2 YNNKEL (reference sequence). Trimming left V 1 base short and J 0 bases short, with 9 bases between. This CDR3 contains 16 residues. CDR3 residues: CASSQVGFATNEKLFF. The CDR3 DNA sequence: TGTGCCAGCAGCCAAGTTGGATTTGCAACTAATGAAAAACTGTTTTTT.

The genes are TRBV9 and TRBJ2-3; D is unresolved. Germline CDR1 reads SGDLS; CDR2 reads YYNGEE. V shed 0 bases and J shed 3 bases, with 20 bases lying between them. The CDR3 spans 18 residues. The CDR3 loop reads CASSVELRNTHKTDTQYF. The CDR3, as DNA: TGTGCCAGCAGCGTAGAACTACGAAATACCCACAAGACAGATACGCAGTATTTT.